These 10 T cell receptor beta chains share one sample of origin, sequenced in a study of patients and donors after allogeneic stem cell transplantation. Each CDR3 protein is one row after TCRdb ran MiXCR on the RT-PCR reads. The sample has approximately 160,000 distinct CDR3 sequences, around 28% seen once; the top ten hold 3.2%. Source material: blood, either unsorted or a sorted T cell fraction (not recorded which). The receptors were gathered from a human donor who was either an allogeneic HSCT recipient or a stem cell or donor lymphocyte infusion donor (not recorded which). It is not recorded whose cells these are; they may come from a transplant donor.

This chain links TRBV14 with TRBJ2-1; D might be TRBD2 (6 bases). The CDR3 loop spans 14 amino acids. Trimming shortened V by 5 bases and J by 7 bases, and 15 bases separated the two germline ends. The germline CDR1 and CDR2 sequences are SGHDN and FVKESK. The CDR3 DNA follows: TGTGCCAGCAGCGGGAGTGCAGGGAGGAATGAGCAGTTCTTC. The encoded protein is CASSGSAGRNEQFF.

The chain has TRBV2 and TRBJ2-7, with 9 bases identical to TRBD1. Germline loops: CDR1 SNHLY, CDR2 FYNNEI. The CDR3 is 14 amino acids. After removal of 7 bases from V and 2 bases from J, the junction contained 6 bases not matched to a gene. The CDR3 loop is CASNSGTGPYEQYF. The CDR3 DNA sequence: TGTGCCAGCAACTCCGGGACAGGGCCCTACGAGCAGTACTTC.

This clonotype has more than one count but fewer than ten. V and J are TRBV2 and TRBJ1-5; no firm D call. V was pared by 4 bases and J by 6 bases, with 13 bases between. The germline V gene encodes CDR1 SNHLY and CDR2 FYNNEI. The CDR3 sequence is 14 residues long. CDR3 loop: CASSGRPGGQPQHF. The CDR3 nucleotides are TGTGCCAGCAGTGGGAGGCCAGGAGGTCAGCCCCAGCATTTT.

The chain combines TRBV9 with TRBJ2-7; D gene unclear. The length of the CDR3 is 14 residues. Germline CDR1 reads SGDLS; CDR2 reads YYNGEE. Trimming pared 0 bases from V and 3 bases from J, leaving 10 bases between. This chain's CDR3 is CASSVEVLDYEQYF. CDR3 sequence (DNA): TGTGCCAGCAGCGTAGAGGTATTGGACTACGAGCAGTACTTC.

This chain connects TRBV18 to TRBJ1-1, with D hard to call. The CDR3 loop spans 13 amino acids. The V end lost 5 bases, the J end lost 4 bases, and 11 bases lay between the germline ends. Germline loops: CDR1 KGHSH, CDR2 LQKENI. The CDR3 coding sequence is TGTGCCAGCTCATCTACAGTTACCACTGAAGCTTTCTTT. Translating gives CASSSTVTTEAFF.

Note on this clonotype: A junction boundary mismatches the germline segment, possibly from a read error. V is TRBV5-8 and J is TRBJ1-4, with D maybe TRBD1 (5 bases). The CDR3 loop spans 16 amino acids. CDR1 and CDR2 (germline): SGHTS, YDEGEE. CDR3 sequence: CASRAPGLATNEKLIF. DNA for the CDR3: TGTGCCAGCAGAGCCCCGGGGCTTGCAACTAATGAAAAACTGATTTTT.

The chain links TRBV4-1 to TRBJ2-5, with 10 bases matching TRBD2. After removal of 5 bases from V and 4 bases from J, the junction contained 13 bases not matched to a gene. This CDR3 contains 17 residues. From germline, CDR1 is MGHRA and CDR2 YSYEKL. The CDR3 sequence: CASSKWYQREGLETQYF. DNA for the CDR3: TGCGCCAGCAGCAAATGGTACCAGCGGGAGGGCTTAGAGACCCAGTACTTC.

The rearrangement joins TRBV4-2 to TRBJ2-7, with TRBD2 identical over 9 bases. J gave up 5 bases and V 0 bases, and 5 bases lay outside the gene matches. Germline V CDR1 and CDR2: LGHNA, YNFKEQ. The CDR3 sequence is 15 residues long. The DNA for the CDR3 is TGTGCCAGCAGCCAAGAATGGACTAGCGTAGACGAGCAGTACTTC. Its protein is CASSQEWTSVDEQYF.

This clonotype has at least ten counts. The rearrangement links TRBV10-3 to TRBJ1-1, with no clear D. This CDR3 has 13 amino acids. CDR1 ENHRY and CDR2 SYGVKD come from the germline V gene. V dropped 3 bases and J dropped 0 bases, with 5 bases sitting between them. This chain's CDR3 is CAISDPVNTEAFF. The CDR3 bases are TGTGCCATCAGTGACCCAGTGAACACTGAAGCTTTCTTT.

In its sample, this clonotype was seen many times. V is TRBV5-1 and J is TRBJ1-2; weak D call: TRBD1 (6 bases). The CDR3 totals 14 residues. Trimming left V 4 bases short and J 4 bases short, with 14 bases between. CDR1 is SGHRS, CDR2 YFSETQ, per germline. In nucleotides, the CDR3 is TGCGCCAGCAGCCCACAGGGCGAGGGCTATGGCTACACCTTC. It yields the protein CASSPQGEGYGYTF. Filled out from reference TRBV5-1 and TRBJ1-2, the complete variable domain reads KAGVTQTPRYLIKTRGQQVTLSCSPISGHRSVSWYQQTPGQGLQFLFEYFSETQRNKGNFPGRFSGRQFSNSRSEMNVSTLELGDSALYLCASSPQGEGYGYTFGSGTRLTVV.